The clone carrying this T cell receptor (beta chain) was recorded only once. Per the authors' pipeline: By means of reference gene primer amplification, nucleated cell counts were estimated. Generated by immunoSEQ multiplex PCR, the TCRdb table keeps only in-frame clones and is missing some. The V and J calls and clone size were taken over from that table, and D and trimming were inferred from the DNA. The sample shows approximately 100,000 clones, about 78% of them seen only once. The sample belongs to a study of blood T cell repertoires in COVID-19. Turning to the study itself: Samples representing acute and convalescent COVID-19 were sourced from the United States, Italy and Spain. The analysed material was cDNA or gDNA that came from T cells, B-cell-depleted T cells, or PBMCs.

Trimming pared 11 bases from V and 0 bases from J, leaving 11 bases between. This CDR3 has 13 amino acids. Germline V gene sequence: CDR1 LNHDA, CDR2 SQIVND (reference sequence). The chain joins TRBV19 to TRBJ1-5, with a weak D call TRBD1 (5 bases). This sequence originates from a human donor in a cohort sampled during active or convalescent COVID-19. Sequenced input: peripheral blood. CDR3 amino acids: CAGAQNSNQPQHF. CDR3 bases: TGTGCCGGGGCACAGAATAGCAATCAGCCCCAGCATTTT.